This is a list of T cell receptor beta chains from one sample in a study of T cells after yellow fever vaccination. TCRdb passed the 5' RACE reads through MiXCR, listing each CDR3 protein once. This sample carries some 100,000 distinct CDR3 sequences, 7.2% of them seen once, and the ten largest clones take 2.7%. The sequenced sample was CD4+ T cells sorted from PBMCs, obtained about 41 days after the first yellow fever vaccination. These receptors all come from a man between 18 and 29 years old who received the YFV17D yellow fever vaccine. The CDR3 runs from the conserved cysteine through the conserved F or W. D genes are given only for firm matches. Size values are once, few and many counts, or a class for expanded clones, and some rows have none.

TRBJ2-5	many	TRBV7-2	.	CASSLGGSQETQYF	TGTGCCAGCAGCTTAGGAGGAAGCCAAGAGACCCAGTACTTC
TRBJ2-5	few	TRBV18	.	CASSPLDRETQYF	TGTGCCAGCTCACCATTGGACAGAGAGACCCAGTACTTC
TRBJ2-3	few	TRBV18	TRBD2	CASGTGGATDTQYF	TGTGCCAGCGGGACGGGGGGAGCCACAGATACGCAGTATTTT
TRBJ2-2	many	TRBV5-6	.	CASSFPPNTGELFF	TGTGCCAGCAGCTTTCCCCCTAACACCGGGGAGCTGTTTTTT
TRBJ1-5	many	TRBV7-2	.	CASSLVGGGSNQPQHF	TGTGCCAGCAGCTTAGTGGGGGGAGGAAGCAATCAGCCCCAGCATTTT
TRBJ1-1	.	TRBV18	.	CASHLDLNTEAFF	TGTGCCAGCCACTTAGATTTGAACACTGAAGCTTTCTTT
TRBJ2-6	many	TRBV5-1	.	CASSRDGTSGANVLTF	TGCGCCAGCAGTCGGGACGGAACTTCTGGGGCCAACGTCCTGACTTTC
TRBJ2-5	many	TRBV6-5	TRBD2	CASSSNGAGEETQYF	TGTGCCAGCAGTTCCAATGGAGCGGGGGAAGAGACCCAGTACTTC
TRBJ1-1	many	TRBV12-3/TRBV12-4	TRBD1	CASSLQAGGFTEAFF	TGTGCCAGCAGTCTACAAGCAGGGGGCTTTACTGAAGCTTTCTTT
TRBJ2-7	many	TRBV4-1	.	CASSQGKQGTAIYEQYF	TGCGCCAGCAGCCAAGGGAAACAGGGCACCGCAATTTACGAGCAGTACTTC
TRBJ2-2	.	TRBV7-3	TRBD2	CASSPGRASGTGELFF	TGTGCCAGCAGCCCTGGGAGGGCCTCGGGCACCGGGGAGCTGTTTTTT
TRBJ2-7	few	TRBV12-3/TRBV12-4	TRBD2	CASTGTSGGSEQYF	TGTGCCAGCACCGGGACTAGCGGGGGTAGCGAGCAGTACTTC
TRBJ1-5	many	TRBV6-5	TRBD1	CASSNSGTGGQPQHF	TGTGCCAGCAGTAACTCCGGGACAGGGGGTCAGCCCCAGCATTTT
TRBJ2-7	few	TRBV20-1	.	CSAGATGSSYEQYF	TGCAGTGCTGGCGCGACAGGTAGCTCCTACGAGCAGTACTTC
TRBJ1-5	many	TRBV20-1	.	CSARADSNQPQHF	TGCAGTGCCCGAGCGGATAGCAATCAGCCCCAGCATTTT
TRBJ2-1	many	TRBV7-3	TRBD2	CASTRAGGDYNEQFF	TGTGCCAGCACGCGGGCCGGGGGGGACTACAATGAGCAGTTCTTC
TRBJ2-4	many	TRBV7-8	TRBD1	CASSLTHGQGENIQYF	TGTGCCAGCAGCTTAACTCATGGACAGGGGGAAAACATTCAGTACTTC
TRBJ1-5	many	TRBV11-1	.	CASSLEGGRQPQHF	TGTGCCAGCAGCTTAGAAGGGGGTCGTCAGCCCCAGCATTTT
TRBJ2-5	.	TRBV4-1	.	CVSSQAGQKGETQYF	TGCGTCAGCAGCCAAGCGGGACAAAAAGGAGAGACCCAGTACTTC
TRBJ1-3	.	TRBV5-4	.	CASSLKAGENTIYF	TGTGCCAGCAGCTTGAAGGCTGGGGAGAACACCATATATTTT
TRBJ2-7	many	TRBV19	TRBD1	CASSILRGYEQYF	TGTGCCAGTAGTATCCTCAGGGGGTACGAGCAGTACTTC
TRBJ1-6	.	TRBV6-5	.	CASKQIRGTDPPLHF	TGTGCCAGCAAACAAATCAGGGGCACGGATCCACCCCTCCACTTT
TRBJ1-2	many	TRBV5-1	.	CASSLSREGYTF	TGCGCCAGCAGCTTGTCCAGGGAGGGCTACACCTTC
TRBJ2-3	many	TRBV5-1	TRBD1	CASSLAPGGAGDTQYF	TGCGCCAGCAGCTTGGCTCCAGGGGGCGCCGGAGATACGCAGTATTTT
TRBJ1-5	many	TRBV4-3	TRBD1	CASSQEDRAQPQHF	TGCGCCAGCAGCCAAGAGGACAGGGCCCAGCCCCAGCATTTT
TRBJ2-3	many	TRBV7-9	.	CASSLVGTDTQYF	TGTGCCAGCAGCTTAGTTGGTACAGATACGCAGTATTTT
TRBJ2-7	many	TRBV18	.	CASSPQQGSGGYEQYF	TGTGCCAGCTCACCTCAACAGGGAAGCGGCGGCTACGAGCAGTACTTC
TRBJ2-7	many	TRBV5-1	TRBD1	CASSLGTASYEQYF	TGCGCCAGCAGCCTAGGGACAGCCTCCTACGAGCAGTACTTC
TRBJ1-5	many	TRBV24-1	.	CATSDLGLTQHF	TGTGCCACCAGTGATCTTGGTTTGACCCAGCATTTT
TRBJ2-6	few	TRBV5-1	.	CASSLEREAGANVLTF	TGCGCCAGCAGCTTGGAGAGGGAAGCTGGGGCCAACGTCCTGACTTTC
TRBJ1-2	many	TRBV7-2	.	CASSPQGIPYGYTF	TGTGCCAGCAGCCCACAGGGTATCCCCTATGGCTACACCTTC
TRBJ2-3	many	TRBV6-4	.	CASSDGGASTDTQYF	TGTGCCAGCAGTGACGGGGGGGCTAGCACAGATACGCAGTATTTT
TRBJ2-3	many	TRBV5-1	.	CASSTTPTLTDTQYF	TGCGCCAGCAGCACCACCCCGACCCTAACAGATACGCAGTATTTT
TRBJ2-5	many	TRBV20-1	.	CSARTGRETQYF	TGCAGTGCCCGAACCGGCCGGGAGACCCAGTACTTC
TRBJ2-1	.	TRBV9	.	CASSVDPRGFNEQFF	TGTGCCAGCAGCGTAGACCCCAGGGGTTTCAATGAGCAGTTCTTC
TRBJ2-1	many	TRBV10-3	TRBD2	CAIGLAGTSSYNEQFF	TGTGCCATAGGACTAGCGGGGACGAGCTCCTACAATGAGCAGTTCTTC
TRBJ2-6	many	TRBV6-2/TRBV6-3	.	CASSSLGSAGANVLTF	TGTGCCAGCAGTTCCTTAGGGTCGGCTGGGGCCAACGTCCTGACTTTC
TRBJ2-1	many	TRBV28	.	CASSSGIYNEQFF	TGTGCCAGCAGTTCCGGGATATACAATGAGCAGTTCTTC
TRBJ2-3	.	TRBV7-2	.	CVSSPPGGFWHF	TGTGTCAGCAGCCCCCCCGGAGGATTCTGGCATTTT
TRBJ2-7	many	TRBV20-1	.	CSASVQSSSQQYF	TGCAGTGCTAGTGTGCAGAGCTCTAGCCAGCAGTACTTC
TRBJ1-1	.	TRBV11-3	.	CASSSPPNTEAFF	TGTGCCAGCAGCTCGCCACCCAACACTGAAGCTTTCTTT
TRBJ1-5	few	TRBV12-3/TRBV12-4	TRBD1	CASSLRRPGTGGYQPQHF	TGTGCCAGCAGTTTAAGAAGGCCAGGGACAGGGGGCTATCAGCCCCAGCATTTT
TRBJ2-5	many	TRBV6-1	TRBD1	CASSGDRGNQETQYF	TGTGCCAGCAGTGGGGACAGGGGAAACCAAGAGACCCAGTACTTC
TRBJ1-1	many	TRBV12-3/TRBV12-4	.	CASSFLQGGEAFF	TGTGCCAGCAGTTTTTTACAGGGCGGTGAAGCTTTCTTT
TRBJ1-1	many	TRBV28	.	CASTFRRMNTEAFF	TGTGCCAGCACCTTCCGTAGGATGAACACTGAAGCTTTCTTT